Following are 24 T cell receptor beta chains from one sample sequenced in a study of T cell responses to AZD1222 COVID-19 vaccine. TCRdb's table, derived via immunoSEQ multiplex PCR, lists solely in-frame clones and lacks some. This sample has approximately 160,000 clones; about 91% occur once, and the top ten carry about 3.7%. The sequences come from peripheral blood, collected on day 0 of MenACWY control vaccination. The receptor set was obtained from an adult in good health.

The chain recombines TRBV5-6 with TRBJ1-2, with TRBD1 as a possible D gene (5 bases). Looked up from germline, CDR1 is SGHDT and CDR2 is YYEEEE. Trimming pared 4 bases from V and 5 bases from J, leaving 9 bases between. This CDR3 has 12 amino acids. Written as DNA, the CDR3 is TGTGCCAGCAGCCAGGGACTTTATGGCTACACCTTC. It translates to CASSQGLYGYTF.

V usage is TRBV5-1 and J usage is TRBJ2-2; D not certain. Trimming pared 4 bases from V and 5 bases from J, leaving 18 bases between. Germline lookup yields CDR1 SGHRS and CDR2 YFSETQ. The CDR3 covers 16 residues. The CDR3 nucleotides are TGCGCCAGCAGCAACCAAAATAAACGTGGAACCGGGGAGCTGTTTTTT. Translated, it gives CASSNQNKRGTGELFF.

CDR3 region: CASSLEGTSNEKLFF. CDR3 DNA: TGCGCCAGCAGCTTGGAAGGGACGTCTAATGAAAAACTGTTTTTT. This chain joins TRBV5-1 and TRBJ1-4; TRBD1 is a possible D gene (5 bases). CDR3 length equals 15 residues. Germline CDR1 reads SGHRS; CDR2 reads YFSETQ. Trimming removed 0 bases from V and 3 bases from J, with 9 bases in between. Using reference TRBV5-1 and TRBJ1-4 for the parts outside the CDR3, the full variable domain is KAGVTQTPRYLIKTRGQQVTLSCSPISGHRSVSWYQQTPGQGLQFLFEYFSETQRNKGNFPGRFSGRQFSNSRSEMNVSTLELGDSALYLCASSLEGTSNEKLFFGSGTQLSVL.

Details on this clone: One end of the junction fails to match germline, which may point to a read error. The chain employs TRBV7-7 and TRBJ2-4, with D hard to call. The CDR3 is made up of 19 amino acids. Germline loops: CDR1 SSHAT, CDR2 FNYEAQ (reference sequence). The CDR3 DNA follows: TGTGCTAGCAGCTTACTTTTCCGGCCAGAATCCCTAGCCAAAAACATTCAGTACTTC. As protein: CASSLLFRPESLAKNIQYF.

About this clone: One end of the junction is discordant with germline, which a read error may explain. The chain recombines TRBV11-2 with TRBJ2-5; D might be TRBD1 (5 bases). Germline V gene lookup returns CDR1 SGHAT and CDR2 FQNNGV. This CDR3 contains 13 residues. CDR3: CASSLDSGETQYF. The CDR3 bases are TGTGCCAGCAGCCTAGACAGTGGGGAGACCCAGTACTTC.

The V and J genes are TRBV11-2 and TRBJ1-6, with 9 bases lining up with TRBD1. Germline CDR1 SGHAT, CDR2 FQNNGV. V lost 3 bases and J lost 14; bases outside the gene matches: 8. The length of the CDR3 is 14 residues. DNA for the CDR3: TGTGCCAGCAGCTTCGGGACAGGGATAGTCTCCCTCCACTTT. Its protein is CASSFGTGIVSLHF.

This chain connects TRBV18 to TRBJ2-5; D is ambiguous. CDR1 KGHSH and CDR2 LQKENI come from the germline V gene. Trimming removed 1 base from V and 5 bases from J, with 5 bases in between. The CDR3 is 12 residues long. Here the CDR3 reads CASSPRAETQYF. The CDR3 nucleotides are TGTGCCAGCTCACCACGTGCGGAGACCCAGTACTTC.

The rearrangement joins TRBV7-3 to TRBJ2-5; no clear D gene. Germline lookup yields CDR1 SGHTA and CDR2 FQGTGA. The V and J ends lost 5 bases and 5 bases respectively, with 12 bases between them. The CDR3 sequence is 13 residues long. As DNA, the CDR3 is TGTGCCAGCAGCCTAAGGCCACGGGAGACCCAGTACTTC. Amino acid sequence: CASSLRPRETQYF.

There are a few counts of this clone. The chain employs TRBV18 and TRBJ1-5; TRBD1 matches 9 bases. The CDR3 consists of 16 residues. CDR1 and CDR2 (germline): KGHSH, LQKENI. The trim removed 4 bases at V and 5 bases at J, leaving 9 bases unmatched. This chain's CDR3 is CASSQQGTGSYQPQHF. DNA for the CDR3: TGTGCCAGCTCACAACAAGGGACAGGGTCCTATCAGCCCCAGCATTTT.

V usage is TRBV5-6 and J usage is TRBJ1-2; TRBD1 agrees at 9 bases. V dropped 0 bases and J dropped 4; count of bases not matched to a gene: 1. Germline-derived CDR1 and CDR2 are SGHDT and YYEEEE. CDR3 size: 14 residues. The CDR3 spells CASSLVTGGYGYTF. CDR3 nucleotides: TGTGCCAGCAGCTTGGTGACAGGGGGCTATGGCTACACCTTC.

A single count supports this clone. CDR3 nucleotides: TGTGCCAGCAGGGGACAAGGCTTCTATGGCTACACCTTC. Translating it yields CASRGQGFYGYTF. The chain links TRBV12-3 or TRBV12-4 to TRBJ1-2, with a possible D match to TRBD1 (6 bases). This CDR3 comprises 13 residues. The germline V and J ends were trimmed by 6 bases and 4 bases, with 12 bases remaining between them.

The V gene is TRBV28, the J gene TRBJ1-5; no reliable D call. The germline V gene has CDR1 MDHEN and CDR2 SYDVKM. V was shortened by 1 base and J by 0 bases, with 7 bases between the two germline ends. This CDR3 is built from 15 residues. Here the CDR3 reads CASSLSRYSNQPQHF. In nucleotides, the CDR3 is TGTGCCAGCAGTTTATCTAGGTATAGCAATCAGCCCCAGCATTTT. The full variable domain, its missing parts supplied by reference TRBV28 and TRBJ1-5, is DVKVTQSSRYLVKRTGEKVFLECVQDMDHENMFWYRQDPGLGLRLIYFSYDVKMKEKGDIPEGYSVSREKKERFSLILESASTNQTSMYLCASSLSRYSNQPQHFGDGTRLSIL.

This rearrangement joins TRBV28 to TRBJ2-3; D gene uncertain. The CDR3 spans 14 residues. Germline CDR1 MDHEN, CDR2 SYDVKM. Deletions cut 7 bases from V and 5 bases from J, with 16 bases between. The CDR3 DNA follows: TGTGCCAGCAACCCGGGCAAACCTCGAGATACGCAGTATTTT. Protein sequence: CASNPGKPRDTQYF.

The rearrangement links TRBV6-6 to TRBJ2-7; D unclear. Per germline, CDR1 MNHNY and CDR2 SVGAGI (reference sequence). V gave up 6 bases and J gave up 4 bases, with 19 bases separating them. The CDR3 has 15 residues. The CDR3 loop reads CASRERTERIYEQYF. In DNA, the CDR3 is TGTGCCAGCAGAGAGCGAACGGAGAGAATTTACGAGCAGTACTTC.

The genes are TRBV2 and TRBJ1-1; D is undetermined. In germline, CDR1 is SNHLY, CDR2 FYNNEI. The CDR3 is 12 amino acids. V gave up 5 bases and J gave up 3 bases, with 7 bases separating them. The CDR3 DNA follows: TGTGCCAGCAGTCGGATGGACACTGAAGCTTTCTTT. This gives the protein CASSRMDTEAFF.

A single count supports this clone. The gene calls are TRBV15 and TRBJ1-1, with a possible D match to TRBD1 (6 bases). CDR1 is LNHNV and CDR2 is YYDKDF in the germline V gene (reference sequence). The V and J ends lost 0 bases and 4 bases respectively, with 12 bases between them. The CDR3 runs to 15 residues. CDR3 amino acids: CATSRDRRGATEAFF. The CDR3 DNA follows: TGTGCCACCAGCAGAGATCGTCGGGGGGCCACTGAAGCTTTCTTT.

This chain links TRBV28 with TRBJ1-5, with TRBD1 matching over 8 bases. The CDR3 totals 17 residues. Trimming removed 3 bases from V and 5 bases from J; junction bases left unmatched: 12. In germline, CDR1 is MDHEN, CDR2 SYDVKM. The chain's CDR3 is CASSFQGAIFSDQPQHF. Here the CDR3 DNA reads TGTGCCAGCAGTTTCCAGGGGGCGATCTTTTCGGATCAGCCCCAGCATTTT.

J is TRBJ1-5 and V is TRBV25-1; no clear D gene. This CDR3 region has 15 residues. Germline V gene sequence: CDR1 MGHDK, CDR2 SYGVNS. V was shortened by 2 bases and J by 7 bases, with 15 bases between the two germline ends. DNA of the CDR3: TGTGCCAGCAGTGAAGGTCGGAGGGATGGACAGCCCCAGCATTTT. This codes for CASSEGRRDGQPQHF.

The CDR3 region is CASSNVGTAFF. The DNA for the CDR3 is TGTGCCAGTAGTAATGTAGGGACGGCTTTCTTT. This chain links TRBV19 with TRBJ1-1; a weak D match, TRBD1 (5 bases). Trimming removed 4 bases from V and 11 bases from J, with 11 bases in between. The V gene's germline CDR1 is LNHDA and CDR2 SQIVND (reference sequence). This CDR3 is built from 11 residues. The full variable domain, completed using reference TRBV19 and TRBJ1-1, is DGGITQSPKYLFRKEGQNVTLSCEQNLNHDAMYWYRQDPGQGLRLIYYSQIVNDFQKGDIAEGYSVSREKKESFPLTVTSAQKNPTAFYLCASSNVGTAFFGQGTRLTVV.

This chain uses TRBV6-5 with TRBJ2-5; 9 nucleotides match TRBD2. The germline gives CDR1 MNHEY, CDR2 SVGAGI. After removal of 6 bases from V and 2 bases from J, the junction contained 7 bases not matched to a gene. The CDR3 loop spans 15 amino acids. The CDR3 bases are TGTGCCAGCAGCCCCCGAGCGGGAGGACAAGAGACCCAGTACTTC. Residues: CASSPRAGGQETQYF.

The chain couples TRBV11-3 to TRBJ1-1; no firm D call. The germline CDR1 and CDR2 sequences are SGHNT and YENEEA. The length of the CDR3 is 12 residues. V dropped 5 bases and J dropped 3 bases, with 7 bases sitting between them. CDR3 in amino acids: CASSDFDTEAFF. The CDR3 region has the DNA TGTGCCAGCAGCGATTTCGACACTGAAGCTTTCTTT.

The chain has TRBV29-1 and TRBJ1-1; possible D gene TRBD1, 6 bases. The CDR3 runs 13 residues. Germline CDR1 and CDR2: SQVTM and ANQGSEA. The V end was cut by 6 bases, the J end by 5 bases, with 16 bases between. CDR3 DNA sequence: TGCAGCGTCCCGGGACAACTGGAAACTGAAGCTTTCTTT. Encoded protein: CSVPGQLETEAFF.

The V and J genes are TRBV19 and TRBJ2-2, with D possibly TRBD1 on 6 matching bases. Trimming removed 1 base from V and 7 bases from J, with 19 bases in between. Germline CDR1 reads LNHDA; CDR2 reads SQIVND (reference sequence). This CDR3 contains 17 residues. Here the CDR3 DNA reads TGTGCCAGTAGTATAGTAGGTAGGGGGAGAATTGACGGGGAGCTGTTTTTT. Protein: CASSIVGRGRIDGELFF.

The chain recombines TRBV6-5 with TRBJ1-2; D is unresolved. The ends were cut back, 7 bases at V and 8 bases at J, with 17 bases in the middle. The CDR3 is 13 residues long. Per the germline V gene, CDR1 is MNHEY and CDR2 is SVGAGI. The CDR3 region has the DNA TGTGCCAGCACCCAGACCGGGTGGGAGGGCTACACCTTC. This codes for CASTQTGWEGYTF.